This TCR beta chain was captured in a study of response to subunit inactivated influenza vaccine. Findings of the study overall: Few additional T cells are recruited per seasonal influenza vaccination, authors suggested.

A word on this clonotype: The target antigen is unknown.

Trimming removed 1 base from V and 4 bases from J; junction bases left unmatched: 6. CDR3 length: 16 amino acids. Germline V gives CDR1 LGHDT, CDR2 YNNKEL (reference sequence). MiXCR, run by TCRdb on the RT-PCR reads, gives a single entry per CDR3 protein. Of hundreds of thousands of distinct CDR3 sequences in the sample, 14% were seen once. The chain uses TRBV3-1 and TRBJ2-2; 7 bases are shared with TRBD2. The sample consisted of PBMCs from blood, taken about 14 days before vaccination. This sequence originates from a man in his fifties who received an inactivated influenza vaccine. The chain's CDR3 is CASSQAAGLGTGELFF. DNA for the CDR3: TGTGCCAGCAGCCAAGCAGCGGGACTCGGCACCGGGGAGCTGTTTTTT.